A single sample is the source of the 20 T cell receptor beta chains below, sequenced in a study of T-cell memory formation after mild COVID-19. TCRdb passed the 5' RACE reads through MiXCR, listing each CDR3 protein once. The sample has 530,000 or so distinct CDR3 sequences, around 16% seen once. The source material was PBMCs or a T cell subset sorted from them (not recorded which). Receptor source: an adult woman who had mild COVID-19 (a few samples of this study predate the infection). Cell type and time point are not known.

The chain has TRBV7-9 and TRBJ1-1, with 9 bases matching TRBD1. J lost 1 base, V lost 2 bases, and 5 bases had no gene match. Per germline, CDR1 SEHNR and CDR2 FQNEAQ (reference sequence). The CDR3 extends over 16 amino acids. The CDR3 loop reads CASSLTSGQGNTEAFF. The CDR3 coding sequence is TGTGCCAGCAGCTTAACCTCGGGACAGGGGAACACTGAAGCTTTCTTT.

The chain links TRBV20-1 to TRBJ1-5; TRBD1 aligns across 8 bases. The CDR3 is 14 residues long. Germline V CDR1 and CDR2: DFQATT, SNEGSKA (reference sequence). Trimming cost V 4 bases and J 1 base; bases outside gene matches: 3. The CDR3, as DNA: TGCAGTGCTATTTCAGGGGGCAGCAATCAGCCCCAGCATTTT. It codes for CSAISGGSNQPQHF.

This clonotype was recorded a few times. The V call is TRBV29-1, the J call TRBJ2-2, with 7 bases matching TRBD1. The CDR3 is 17 residues long. From germline, CDR1 is SQVTM and CDR2 ANQGSEA. V shed 3 bases and J 1 base; nucleotides not matched to a gene: 11. CDR3 nucleotides: TGCAGCGTTGACGGGTTAGAGACAGGGCAGAACACCGGGGAGCTGTTTTTT. Protein sequence: CSVDGLETGQNTGELFF.

This clonotype was seen many times. This chain connects TRBV14 to TRBJ2-1, with 15 bases lining up with TRBD2. Per the germline V gene, CDR1 is SGHDN and CDR2 is FVKESK. Trimming cost V 4 bases and J 9 bases; bases outside gene matches: 10. The CDR3 length is 17 residues. CDR3 coding DNA: TGTGCCAGCAGCCTGTCCGGGACTAGCGGGAGGCACGGTGAGCAGTTCTTC. This gives the protein CASSLSGTSGRHGEQFF. The full variable domain, with the rest looked up from reference TRBV14 and TRBJ2-1, is EAGVTQFPSHSVIEKGQTVTLRCDPISGHDNLYWYRRVMGKEIKFLLHFVKESKQDESGMPNNRFLAERTGGTYSTLKVQPAELEDSGVYFCASSLSGTSGRHGEQFFGPGTRLTVL.

The J gene is TRBJ2-7, the V gene TRBV2; tentative D call: TRBD2 (5 bases). CDR1 SNHLY and CDR2 FYNNEI come from the germline V gene. The ends were cut back, 2 bases at V and 0 bases at J, with 8 bases in the middle. This CDR3 region has 14 residues. CDR3 nucleotide sequence: TGTGCCAGCAGTGAAACTAGTCTCTCCTACGAGCAGTACTTC. Protein: CASSETSLSYEQYF.

This clonotype was observed at least ten times. The rearrangement uses TRBV7-2 and TRBJ2-5; perhaps TRBD2 as D (6 bases). The CDR3 length is 15 residues. Trimming removed 6 bases at V and 5 bases at J, with 19 bases between. CDR1 and CDR2 from the germline V gene are SGHTA and FQGNSA. The CDR3 loop reads CASSTWGRRKETQYF. The CDR3 nucleotides are TGTGCCAGCAGTACTTGGGGGAGGAGAAAGGAGACCCAGTACTTC.

The chain combines TRBV30 with TRBJ2-3; 10 bases fit TRBD1. Germline lookup yields CDR1 GTSNPN and CDR2 SVGIG (reference sequence). The CDR3 covers 16 residues. Written as DNA, the CDR3 is TGTGCACTCGGGACAGGGGCGCAGATGGGCACAGATACGCAGTATTTT. It translates to CALGTGAQMGTDTQYF.

The chain uses TRBV5-1 and TRBJ2-3, with TRBD2 as a possible D gene (5 bases). CDR3 length: 13 residues. The germline V and J ends were trimmed by 7 bases and 3 bases, with 12 bases remaining between them. Germline V gene data show CDR1 as SGHRS and CDR2 as YFSETQ. The CDR3 spells CASSNRGTDTQYF. In DNA, the CDR3 is TGCGCCAGCTCCAATAGAGGGACAGATACGCAGTATTTT.

The chain joins TRBV18 to TRBJ1-4, with D perhaps matching TRBD1 (5 bases). The CDR3 extends over 14 amino acids. The germline V gene has CDR1 KGHSH and CDR2 LQKENI. Trimming took off 2 bases at V and 8 bases at J, with 12 bases between the two ends. In nucleotides, the CDR3 is TGTGCCAGCTCACCAACCAGGGAAGGGGAAAAACTGTTTTTT. Its protein is CASSPTREGEKLFF.

This clonotype was seen repeatedly, ten times or more. V gene TRBV5-6 combines with J gene TRBJ2-1; 10 nucleotides agree with TRBD1. The CDR3 has 18 amino acids. From germline, CDR1 is SGHDT and CDR2 YYEEEE. V lost 0 bases and J lost 2; bases outside the gene matches: 8. The CDR3 DNA reads as TGTGCCAGCAGCTTGGGTCGGGTCGGGACAGGGGCCTACAATGAGCAGTTCTTC. Protein product: CASSLGRVGTGAYNEQFF.

The genes are TRBV4-2 and TRBJ1-3, with D unresolved. CDR1 and CDR2 (germline): LGHNA, YNFKEQ. The CDR3 is 18 amino acids. The V gene lost 0 bases and the J gene lost 0 bases, with 15 bases spanning the gap. The CDR3 region has the DNA TGTGCCAGCAGCCAAGATGGCTACTCCGGAATCTCTGGAAACACCATATATTTT. Translation gives CASSQDGYSGISGNTIYF.

This clonotype was seen only a few times. CDR3 sequence reads: CASSYSGENTEAFF. DNA of the CDR3: TGTGCCAGCAGTTATTCCGGCGAGAACACTGAAGCTTTCTTT. The chain couples TRBV6-2 or TRBV6-3 to TRBJ1-1, with unresolved D. Trimming cost V 3 bases and J 1 base, with 9 bases left between them. Looked up from germline, CDR1 is MNHEY and CDR2 is SVGEGT. This CDR3 has 14 amino acids.

This clonotype was counted once. The J gene is TRBJ2-7, the V gene TRBV11-3; D is tentatively TRBD1 or TRBD2 (5 bases each). Germline lookup yields CDR1 SGHNT and CDR2 YENEEA. The V and J ends lost 8 bases and 6 bases respectively, with 23 bases between them. This CDR3 is built from 15 residues. The CDR3 coding sequence is TGTGCCAGCCGAGACGGTGGGACGGCCCATGGCGAGCAGTACTTC. Its protein is CASRDGGTAHGEQYF.

The rearrangement uses TRBV5-1 and TRBJ2-1; TRBD1 might be the D (6 bases). CDR1 is SGHRS and CDR2 is YFSETQ in the germline V gene. The CDR3 covers 16 residues. The germline V and J ends were trimmed by 2 bases and 4 bases, with 16 bases remaining between them. Written as DNA, the CDR3 is TGCGCCAGCAGCTTCGAAGGGGGACCTTCGTACAATGAGCAGTTCTTC. Protein product: CASSFEGGPSYNEQFF.

V gene TRBV20-1 combines with J gene TRBJ1-5, with D unresolved. CDR3 length equals 18 residues. Trimming removed 6 bases at V and 0 bases at J, with 24 bases between. Looked up from germline, CDR1 is DFQATT and CDR2 is SNEGSKA (reference sequence). In DNA, the CDR3 is TGCAGTGCCGTTATTAAAACACCAGCTTATCATAGCAATCAGCCCCAGCATTTT. As protein: CSAVIKTPAYHSNQPQHF.

This clonotype has a handful of counts. Here the CDR3 DNA reads TGTGCCAGCAGCCAATCGACTAGCGGGAGCACCGACACCGGGGAGCTGTTTTTT. Translating gives CASSQSTSGSTDTGELFF. The genes are TRBV4-2 and TRBJ2-2, with 12 nucleotides matching TRBD2. CDR1 and CDR2 from the germline V gene are LGHNA and YNFKEQ. The V and J ends lost 2 bases and 3 bases, in that order; junction bases with no gene match: 7. CDR3 size: 18 residues.

V is TRBV6-5 and J is TRBJ2-2; D might be TRBD1 (5 bases). Trimming left V 5 bases short and J 5 bases short, with 21 bases between. The CDR3 sequence is 17 residues long. Germline lookup yields CDR1 MNHEY and CDR2 SVGAGI. The CDR3 DNA reads as TGTGCCAGCAGTCCCATTCACAGGCCAAGGTGGACCGGGGAGCTGTTTTTT. Protein product: CASSPIHRPRWTGELFF.

This clonotype showed up just a few times. The rearrangement uses TRBV7-9 and TRBJ1-5; 7 bases fit TRBD1. The CDR3 has 19 amino acids. Germline assignment: CDR1 SEHNR and CDR2 FQNEAQ (reference sequence). V gave up 1 base and J gave up 4 bases; unmatched junction bases: 16. CDR3 protein: CASSLVGGSRGFLNQPQHF. The CDR3 bases are TGTGCCAGCAGCTTAGTAGGGGGGAGCAGGGGGTTTCTTAATCAGCCCCAGCATTTT.

In this sample, this clonotype turned up a few times. The rearrangement uses TRBV4-2 and TRBJ1-2; D gene uncertain. CDR1 and CDR2 from the germline V gene are LGHNA and YNFKEQ. Between the trimmed V and J ends, which lost 0 bases and 4 bases, there was a span of 9 bases. The CDR3 runs to 14 residues. The CDR3 loop is CASSQDLDFYGYTF. CDR3 in DNA: TGTGCCAGCAGCCAAGATCTGGATTTCTATGGCTACACCTTC.

This chain uses TRBV20-1 with TRBJ2-3; D remains ambiguous. There are 15 residues in the CDR3. V gave up 5 bases and J gave up 1 base, with 16 bases separating them. Germline-derived CDR1 and CDR2 are DFQATT and SNEGSKA (reference sequence). Here the CDR3 DNA reads TGCAGTGCTCCGAATCGGGTTTGGGGCACAGATACGCAGTATTTT. Residues: CSAPNRVWGTDTQYF.